This T cell receptor (beta chain) derives from a study of blood T cell repertoires in COVID-19. This table comes from immunoSEQ multiplex PCR, and its TCRdb copy is limited to in-frame clones, with some not included. This table has about 160,000 clones, 70% to 90% appearing once. V was pared by 3 bases and J by 2 bases, with 4 bases of the junction left unmatched. The CDR3 runs 16 residues. In germline, CDR1 is SGHRS, CDR2 YFSETQ. The sequenced sample consisted of PBMCs or T cells enriched from blood (not recorded which). V is TRBV5-1 and J is TRBJ2-1; TRBD2 matches at 11 bases. The sequence derives from a woman between 45 and 65 years old who had recovered from COVID-19. The CDR3 nucleotides are TGCGCCAGCAGCTGGGGACTAGCGGTGACCTACAATGAGCAGTTCTTC. This encodes CASSWGLAVTYNEQFF.